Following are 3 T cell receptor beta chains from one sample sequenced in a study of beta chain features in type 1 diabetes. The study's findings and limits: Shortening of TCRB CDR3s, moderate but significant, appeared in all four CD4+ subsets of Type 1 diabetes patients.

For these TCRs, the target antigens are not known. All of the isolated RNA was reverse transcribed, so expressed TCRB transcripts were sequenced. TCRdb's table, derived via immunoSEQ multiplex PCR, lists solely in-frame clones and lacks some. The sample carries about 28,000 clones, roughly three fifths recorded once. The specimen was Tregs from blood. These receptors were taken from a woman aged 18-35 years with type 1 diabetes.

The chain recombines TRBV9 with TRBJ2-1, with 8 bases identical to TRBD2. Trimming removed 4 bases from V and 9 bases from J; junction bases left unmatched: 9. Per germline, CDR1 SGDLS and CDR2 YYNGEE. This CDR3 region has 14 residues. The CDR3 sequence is CASSPTGTRREQFF. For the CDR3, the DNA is TGTGCCAGCAGCCCTACAGGGACTAGACGTGAGCAGTTCTTC.

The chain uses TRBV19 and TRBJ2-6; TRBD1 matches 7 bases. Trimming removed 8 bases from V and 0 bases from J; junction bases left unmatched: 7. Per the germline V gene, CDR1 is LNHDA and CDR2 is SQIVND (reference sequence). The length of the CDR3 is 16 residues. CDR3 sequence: CASRQGPLSGANVLTF. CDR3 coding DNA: TGTGCCAGTCGACAGGGCCCCCTCTCTGGGGCCAACGTCCTGACTTTC. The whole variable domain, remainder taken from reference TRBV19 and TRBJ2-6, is DGGITQSPKYLFRKEGQNVTLSCEQNLNHDAMYWYRQDPGQGLRLIYYSQIVNDFQKGDIAEGYSVSREKKESFPLTVTSAQKNPTAFYLCASRQGPLSGANVLTFGAGSRLTVL.

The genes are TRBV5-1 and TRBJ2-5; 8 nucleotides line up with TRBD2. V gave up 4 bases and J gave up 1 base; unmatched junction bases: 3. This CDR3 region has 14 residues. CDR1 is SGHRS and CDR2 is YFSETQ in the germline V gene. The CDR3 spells CASSVTSGQETQYF. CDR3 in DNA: TGCGCCAGCAGCGTAACTAGCGGCCAAGAGACCCAGTACTTC.